This TCR beta chain was found in a study of a mutant IDH1 vaccine in newly diagnosed glioma. In the study overall: Patients received vaccination from 4-6 weeks after radiotherapy alone, or with temozolomide cycles.

Trimming removed 0 bases from V and 9 bases from J; junction bases left unmatched: 10. The CDR3 extends over 16 amino acids. Germline V CDR1 and CDR2: SGDLS, YYNGEE. Overall study results and limits: No link was apparently found between pseudoprogression and changes in top peripheral T cell clonotypes.

Note on this clone: Its antigen remains unidentified.

Time point reported: week 5, during vaccination. Doses of 300 ug of mutant IDH1 20-mer peptide were given with topical imiquimod. The donor cohort comprised cases of new WHO grade 3 or 4 IDH1-mutant, ATRX-lost astrocytoma. Sequenced by immunoSEQ multiplex PCR; TCRdb stores in-frame clones only, minus some. The repertoire has about 25,000 clones, about three quarters of them found once; the top ten carry roughly a tenth. Sequenced here: PBMCs, sampled from a glioma patient whose treatment included an IDH1 peptide vaccine. The chain has TRBV9 and TRBJ2-1; 9 bases match TRBD2. This sequence was found in a man in his forties with glioma. The CDR3 DNA reads TGTGCCAGCAGCGTAGCTGGGGCTAGCGGGACAGTTGAGCAGTTCTTC. Its protein product is CASSVAGASGTVEQFF. The full variable domain, in which reference TRBV9 and TRBJ2-1 provide the parts outside the CDR3, is DSGVTQTPKHLITATGQRVTLRCSPRSGDLSVYWYQQSLDQGLQFLIQYYNGEERAKGNILERFSAQQFPDLHSELNLSSLELGDSALYFCASSVAGASGTVEQFFGPGTRLTVL.